The present entry profiles one T cell receptor beta chain with its context. This sample was taken from a study of T cell changes during pregnancy in multiple sclerosis. Clones were read by immunoSEQ multiplex PCR, and TCRdb kept only the in-frame ones, dropping some. The sample carries about 59,000 clones, roughly 93% recorded once. Germline CDR1 MNHEY, CDR2 SVGAGI. The V segment lost 6 bases and the J segment 3 bases; nucleotides outside the gene matches: 10. The CDR3 loop spans 15 amino acids. This chain links TRBV6-5 with TRBJ2-7; 8 bases agree with TRBD1. The receptor's source is a female donor with multiple sclerosis, enrolled in a pregnancy study. The sample consisted of CD8+ T cells from peripheral blood mononuclear cells, taken in the third trimester of pregnancy. The CDR3 nucleotides are TGTGCCAGCAGCCACCTCGGACAGGGCTACTACGAGCAGTACTTC. It encodes CASSHLGQGYYEQYF.